This is a list of T cell receptor beta chains from one sample in a study of shared clonotypes between healthy human individuals. The method was immunoSEQ multiplex PCR; TCRdb's version includes in-frame clones alone and lacks a portion of them. The profile shows 800,000 to 1,200,000 clones, 70% to 80% of them singletons. The sample consisted of memory CD4+ T cells from PBMCs. These receptor sequences come from a man younger than 30 in good health. Some clones in this sample may be carry-over from other donors' samples. The CDR3 runs from the conserved cysteine through the conserved F or W. The D gene is left open where the match is weak. Clone size, where shown, is once, few, many, or a class for clones that have expanded.

d_call,j_call,v_call,clone_size,cdr3_nt,cdr3_aa
.,TRBJ1-5,TRBV6-5,.,TGTGCCAGCAGAAGGGACCCGCGGCCCCAGCATTTT,CASRRDPRPQHF
TRBD1,TRBJ2-5,TRBV11-3,.,TGTGCCAGCAGCATCGACAGGGAAGAGACCCAGTACTTC,CASSIDREETQYF
TRBD1,TRBJ2-1,TRBV4-2,.,TGTGCCAGCAGCCGAGGACAGGGCGATGAGCAGTTCTTC,CASSRGQGDEQFF
.,TRBJ2-3,TRBV20-1,.,TGCAGGGCCGGGGGCGATACGCAGTATTTT,CRAGGDTQYF
.,TRBJ2-3,TRBV7-2,few,TGTGCCAGCAGCTTTTTCGATACGCAGTATTTT,CASSFFDTQYF
.,TRBJ2-3,TRBV27,.,TGTGCCAGCAGTAGACAGGGGAGGGGCACAGATACGCAGTATTTT,CASSRQGRGTDTQYF
.,TRBJ2-5,TRBV20-1,.,TGCAGTGCGTGGGGCCAAGAGACCCAGTACTTC,CSAWGQETQYF
.,TRBJ1-1,TRBV18,.,TGTGCCAGCTCTCCCAACCAGGTGAAGAACACTGAAGCTTTCTTT,CASSPNQVKNTEAFF
.,TRBJ2-7,TRBV20-1,once,TGCAGTGCTACCTTAGCCTACGAGCAGTACTTC,CSATLAYEQYF
.,TRBJ2-3,TRBV7-2,.,TGTGCCAGCAGCTCCCATGGAGGGGTCGCAGATACGCAGTATTTT,CASSSHGGVADTQYF
.,TRBJ1-2,TRBV28,few,TGTGCCAGCAGTTTTGGGGGGATCTATGGCTACACCTTC,CASSFGGIYGYTF
.,TRBJ2-5,TRBV6-5,.,TGTGCCAGCAGTTACTCGAGGCGTGATTACGAAGAGACCCAGTACTTC,CASSYSRRDYEETQYF
.,TRBJ2-7,TRBV6-6,.,TGTGCCAGCACCGGCGCCTACGAGCAGTACTTC,CASTGAYEQYF
TRBD1,TRBJ1-4,TRBV5-4,.,TGTGCCAGCAGCCATGGGACAGGGAGGCTAGCGGAGAAACTGTTTTTT,CASSHGTGRLAEKLFF
.,TRBJ1-5,TRBV28,many,TGTGCCAGCAGTTTGACAACGAATCAGCCCCAGCATTTT,CASSLTTNQPQHF
.,TRBJ1-1,TRBV2,.,TGTGCCAGCAGTGTTGGGCAAATGATCAACACTGAAGCTTTCTTT,CASSVGQMINTEAFF
TRBD2,TRBJ2-1,TRBV4-2,.,TGTGCCAGCAGCCAACGACTAGCGGGAGAGGATGAGCAGTTCTTC,CASSQRLAGEDEQFF
.,TRBJ2-7,TRBV14,few,TGTGCCAGCAGCCAATGGACCTCCTACGAGCAGTACTTC,CASSQWTSYEQYF
.,TRBJ2-3,TRBV4-2,.,TGTGCCAGCAGCTACCGACTCCTTAGCACAGATACGCAGTATTTT,CASSYRLLSTDTQYF
.,TRBJ2-1,TRBV10-2,once,TGCGCCAGCGGGACTTACAAGGCAGGAGATGAGCAGTTCTTC,CASGTYKAGDEQFF
.,TRBJ2-7,TRBV7-3,once,TGTGCCAGCAGCCCGGACGGTCGGGCAGGCTACGAGCAGTACTTC,CASSPDGRAGYEQYF
TRBD1,TRBJ2-5,TRBV2,.,TGTGCCAGCAGTGCCAACAGGGGAGAAGAGACCCAGTACTTC,CASSANRGEETQYF
TRBD2,TRBJ2-7,TRBV10-2,.,TGCGCCAGCAGTGAGCGGGGGGGGTACGAGCAGTACTTC,CASSERGGYEQYF
TRBD2,TRBJ2-1,TRBV4-2,.,TGTGCCAGCAGCTCCGGCAGGACTAGCGGATACAATGAGCAGTTCTTC,CASSSGRTSGYNEQFF
.,TRBJ2-7,TRBV30,.,TGTGCCTGGAGTAGGGACCAGCCCTACGAGCAGTACTTC,CAWSRDQPYEQYF
TRBD1,TRBJ1-2,TRBV9,.,TGTGCCAGCGAGGGACAGCCGAATGGTGGCTACACCTTC,CASEGQPNGGYTF
.,TRBJ1-3,TRBV18,once,TGTGCCAGCTCACCACGACAGAGTACAACCTCTGGAAACACCATATATTTT,CASSPRQSTTSGNTIYF
.,TRBJ2-1,TRBV6-5,.,TGTGCCAGCAGGGATAGATTGGCGGGACGGAATGAGCAGTTCTTC,CASRDRLAGRNEQFF
TRBD1,TRBJ1-6,TRBV4-1,.,TGCGCCAGCAGCCAAGATGGGGACAGTAATTCACCCCTCCACTTT,CASSQDGDSNSPLHF
.,TRBJ1-4,TRBV28,.,TGTGCCAGCAGTGTACAGGAGTGGGGTGAAAAACTGTTTTTT,CASSVQEWGEKLFF
.,TRBJ2-7,TRBV4-1,few,TGCGCCAGCAGCCAAGGGCCTAGTCTACCGGCCGAGCAGTACTTC,CASSQGPSLPAEQYF
.,TRBJ2-1,TRBV5-6,.,TGTGCCAGCAGCTTGGAAGTCGGGGATTGGAGGGGCTCCTACAATGAGCAGTTCTTC,CASSLEVGDWRGSYNEQFF
.,TRBJ2-4,TRBV7-9,.,TGTGCCAGCAGCTTAGACGGCAGCAAAAACATTCAGTACTTC,CASSLDGSKNIQYF
.,TRBJ2-7,TRBV27,once,TGTGCCAGCAGTGCCCAGGACAGCAGCTACGAGCAGTACTTC,CASSAQDSSYEQYF
TRBD1,TRBJ1-1,TRBV28,.,TGTGCCAGCAGGCAGACAGGGAAGAACACTGAAGCTTTCTTT,CASRQTGKNTEAFF
TRBD2,TRBJ2-1,TRBV29-1,.,TGCAGCGTTGTAGGGCTAGCGGTCCCTGAGGGGTTCTTC,CSVVGLAVPEGFF